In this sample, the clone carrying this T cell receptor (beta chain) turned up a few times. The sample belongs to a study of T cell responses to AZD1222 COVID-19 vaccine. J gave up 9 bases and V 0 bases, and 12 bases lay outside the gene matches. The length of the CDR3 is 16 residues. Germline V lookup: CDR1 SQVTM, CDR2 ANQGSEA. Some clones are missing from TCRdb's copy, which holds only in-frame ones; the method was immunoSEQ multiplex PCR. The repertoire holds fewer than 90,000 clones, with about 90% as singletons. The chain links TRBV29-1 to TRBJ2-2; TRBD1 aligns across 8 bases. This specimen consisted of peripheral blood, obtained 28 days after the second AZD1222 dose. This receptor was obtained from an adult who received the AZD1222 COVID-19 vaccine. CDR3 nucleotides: TGCAGCGTTGAAGATTGGGACAGGCCTAGAACCAGGGAGCTGTTTTTT. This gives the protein CSVEDWDRPRTRELFF.